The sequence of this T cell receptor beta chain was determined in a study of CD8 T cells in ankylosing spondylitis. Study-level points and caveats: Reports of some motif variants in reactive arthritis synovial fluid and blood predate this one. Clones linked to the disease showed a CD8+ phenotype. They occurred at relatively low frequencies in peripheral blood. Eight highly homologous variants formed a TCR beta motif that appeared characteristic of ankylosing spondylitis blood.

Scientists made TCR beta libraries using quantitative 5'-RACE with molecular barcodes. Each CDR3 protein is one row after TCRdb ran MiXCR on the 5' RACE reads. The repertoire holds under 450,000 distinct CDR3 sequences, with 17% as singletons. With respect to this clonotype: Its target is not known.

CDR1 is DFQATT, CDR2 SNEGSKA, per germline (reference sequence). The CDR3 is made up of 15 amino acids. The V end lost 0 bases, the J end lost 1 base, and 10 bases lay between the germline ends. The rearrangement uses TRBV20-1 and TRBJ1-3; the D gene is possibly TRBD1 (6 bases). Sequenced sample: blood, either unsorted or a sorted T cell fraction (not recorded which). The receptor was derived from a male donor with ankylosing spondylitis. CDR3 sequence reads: CSARDPGASGNTIYF. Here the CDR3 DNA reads TGCAGTGCTAGAGATCCGGGGGCTTCTGGAAACACCATATATTTT.